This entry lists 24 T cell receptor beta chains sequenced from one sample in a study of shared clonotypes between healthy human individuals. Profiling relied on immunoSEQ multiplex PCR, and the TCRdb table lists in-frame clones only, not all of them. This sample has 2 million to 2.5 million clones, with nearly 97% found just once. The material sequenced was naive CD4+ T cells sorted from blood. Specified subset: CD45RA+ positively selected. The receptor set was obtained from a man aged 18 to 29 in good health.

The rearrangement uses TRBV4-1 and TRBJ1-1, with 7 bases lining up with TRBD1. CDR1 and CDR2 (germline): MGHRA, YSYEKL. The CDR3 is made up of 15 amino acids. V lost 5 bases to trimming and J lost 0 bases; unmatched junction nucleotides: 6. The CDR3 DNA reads TGCGCCAGCAGCAAACGACAGGGTATGAACACTGAAGCTTTCTTT. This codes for CASSKRQGMNTEAFF.

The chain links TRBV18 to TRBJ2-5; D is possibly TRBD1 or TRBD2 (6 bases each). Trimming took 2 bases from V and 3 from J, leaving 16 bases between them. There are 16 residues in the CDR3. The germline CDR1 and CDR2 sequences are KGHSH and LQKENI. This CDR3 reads CASSPFRGRLEETQYF. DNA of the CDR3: TGTGCCAGCTCACCATTCCGGGGGCGTCTTGAAGAGACCCAGTACTTC.

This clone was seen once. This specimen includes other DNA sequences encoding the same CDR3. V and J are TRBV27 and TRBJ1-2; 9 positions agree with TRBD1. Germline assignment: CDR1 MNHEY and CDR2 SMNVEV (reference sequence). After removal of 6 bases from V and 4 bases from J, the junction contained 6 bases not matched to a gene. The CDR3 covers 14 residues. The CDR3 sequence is CASSPGQGFYGYTF. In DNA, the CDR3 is TGTGCCAGCAGCCCCGGACAGGGGTTCTATGGCTACACCTTC.

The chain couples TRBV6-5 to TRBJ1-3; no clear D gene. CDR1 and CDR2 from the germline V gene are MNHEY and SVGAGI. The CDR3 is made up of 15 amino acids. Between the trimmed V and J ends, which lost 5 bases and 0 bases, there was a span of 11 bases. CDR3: CASSLTRSSGNTIYF. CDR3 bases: TGTGCCAGCAGTCTGACTCGGTCCTCTGGAAACACCATATATTTT.

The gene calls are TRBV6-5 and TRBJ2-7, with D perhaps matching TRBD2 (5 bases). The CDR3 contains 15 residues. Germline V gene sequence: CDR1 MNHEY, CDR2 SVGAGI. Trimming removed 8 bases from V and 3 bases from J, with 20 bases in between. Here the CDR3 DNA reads TGTGCCAGCCACCCCGGCGGGTACCCTATCTACGAGCAGTACTTC. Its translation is CASHPGGYPIYEQYF.

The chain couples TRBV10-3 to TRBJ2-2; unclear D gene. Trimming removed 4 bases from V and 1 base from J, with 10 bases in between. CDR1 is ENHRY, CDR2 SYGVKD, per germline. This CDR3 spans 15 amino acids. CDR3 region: CAISGQALNTGELFF. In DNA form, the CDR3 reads TGTGCCATCAGTGGACAAGCTTTGAACACCGGGGAGCTGTTTTTT.

The CDR3 nucleotides read TGTGCCAGCAGCAAGGGACAGGGGGGCGCAGATACGCAGTATTTT. Protein: CASSKGQGGADTQYF. The chain uses TRBV5-4 and TRBJ2-3, with 11 nucleotides matching TRBD1. V was clipped by 4 bases and J by 4 bases; unmatched bases: 5. Germline assignment: CDR1 SGHNT and CDR2 YYREEE (reference sequence). CDR3 length: 15 residues.

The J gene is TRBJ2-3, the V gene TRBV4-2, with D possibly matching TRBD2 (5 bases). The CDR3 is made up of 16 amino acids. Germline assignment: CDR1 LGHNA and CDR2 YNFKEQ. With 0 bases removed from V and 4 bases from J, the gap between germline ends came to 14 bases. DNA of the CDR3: TGTGCCAGCAGCCAAGATCCCACGGGGTCCTCAGATACGCAGTATTTT. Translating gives CASSQDPTGSSDTQYF.

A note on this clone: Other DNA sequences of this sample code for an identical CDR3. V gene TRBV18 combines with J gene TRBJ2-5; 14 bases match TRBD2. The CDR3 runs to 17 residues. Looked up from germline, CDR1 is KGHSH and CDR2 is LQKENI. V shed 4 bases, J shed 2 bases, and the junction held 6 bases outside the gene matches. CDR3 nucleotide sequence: TGTGCCAGCTCACTAGGGACTAGCGGGAGCGGACAAGAGACCCAGTACTTC. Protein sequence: CASSLGTSGSGQETQYF.

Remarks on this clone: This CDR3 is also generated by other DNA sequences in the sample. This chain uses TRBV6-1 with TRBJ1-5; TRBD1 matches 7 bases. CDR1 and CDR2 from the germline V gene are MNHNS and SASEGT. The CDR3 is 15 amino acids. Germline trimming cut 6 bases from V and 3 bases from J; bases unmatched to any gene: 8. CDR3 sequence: CASSRDSPYNQPQHF. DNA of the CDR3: TGTGCCAGCAGCCGGGACAGCCCTTACAATCAGCCCCAGCATTTT.

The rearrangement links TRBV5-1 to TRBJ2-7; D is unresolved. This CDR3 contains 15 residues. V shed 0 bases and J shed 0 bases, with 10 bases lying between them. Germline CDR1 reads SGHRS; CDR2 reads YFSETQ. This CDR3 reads CASSLASVSSYEQYF. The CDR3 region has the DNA TGCGCCAGCAGCTTGGCCAGTGTGAGCTCCTACGAGCAGTACTTC.

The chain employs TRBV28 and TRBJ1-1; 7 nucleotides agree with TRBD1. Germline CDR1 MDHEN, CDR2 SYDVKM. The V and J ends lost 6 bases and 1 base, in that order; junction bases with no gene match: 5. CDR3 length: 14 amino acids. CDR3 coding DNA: TGTGCCAGCAGGGAGGGACAGACGAACACTGAAGCTTTCTTT. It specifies CASREGQTNTEAFF.

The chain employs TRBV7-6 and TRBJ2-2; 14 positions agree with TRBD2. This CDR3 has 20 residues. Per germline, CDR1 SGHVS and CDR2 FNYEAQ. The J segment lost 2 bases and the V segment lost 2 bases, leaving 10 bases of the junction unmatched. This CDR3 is CASSLIDGLAGGHNTGELFF. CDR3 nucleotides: TGTGCCAGCAGCTTAATCGATGGACTAGCGGGAGGACATAACACCGGGGAGCTGTTTTTT.

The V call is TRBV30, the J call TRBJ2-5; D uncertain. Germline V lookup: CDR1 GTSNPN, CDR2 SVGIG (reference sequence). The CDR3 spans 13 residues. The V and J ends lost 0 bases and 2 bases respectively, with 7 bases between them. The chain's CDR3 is CAWSVYLQETQYF. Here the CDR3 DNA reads TGTGCCTGGAGTGTATACCTACAAGAGACCCAGTACTTC.

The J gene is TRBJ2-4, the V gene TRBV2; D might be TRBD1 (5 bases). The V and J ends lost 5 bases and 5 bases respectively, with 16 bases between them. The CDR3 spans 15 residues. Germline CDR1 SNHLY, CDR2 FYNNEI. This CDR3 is CASSQTQGSENIQYF. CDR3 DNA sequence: TGTGCCAGCAGTCAGACGCAGGGTTCGGAAAACATTCAGTACTTC.

CDR3 residues: CASSKSNEKLFF. CDR3 DNA sequence: TGTGCCAGCAGTAAAAGTAATGAAAAACTGTTTTTT. This chain links TRBV28 with TRBJ1-4; D not certain. V was trimmed by 5 bases and J by 4 bases, leaving 5 bases between them. The CDR3 is 12 amino acids. The germline V gene encodes CDR1 MDHEN and CDR2 SYDVKM.

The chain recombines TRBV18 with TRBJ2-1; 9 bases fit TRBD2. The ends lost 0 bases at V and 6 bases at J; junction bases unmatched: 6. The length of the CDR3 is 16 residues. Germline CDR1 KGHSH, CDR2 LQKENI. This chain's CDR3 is CASSPPAGGVANEQFF. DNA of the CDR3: TGTGCCAGCTCACCACCGGCGGGAGGGGTAGCCAATGAGCAGTTCTTC.

CDR3 protein: CASSRGLNEQFF. The CDR3 DNA reads TGTGCCAGCTCCAGGGGGCTTAATGAGCAGTTCTTC. This chain joins TRBV6-5 and TRBJ2-1; TRBD1 aligns across 8 bases. The CDR3 has 12 amino acids. Germline lookup yields CDR1 MNHEY and CDR2 SVGAGI. V lost 8 bases to trimming and J lost 7 bases; unmatched junction nucleotides: 4.

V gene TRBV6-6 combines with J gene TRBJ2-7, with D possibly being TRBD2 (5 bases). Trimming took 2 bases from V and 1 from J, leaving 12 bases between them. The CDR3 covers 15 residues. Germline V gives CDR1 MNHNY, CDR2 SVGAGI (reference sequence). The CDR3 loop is CASSYGEQRSYEQYF. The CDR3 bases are TGTGCCAGCAGTTACGGAGAGCAGCGGTCCTACGAGCAGTACTTC.

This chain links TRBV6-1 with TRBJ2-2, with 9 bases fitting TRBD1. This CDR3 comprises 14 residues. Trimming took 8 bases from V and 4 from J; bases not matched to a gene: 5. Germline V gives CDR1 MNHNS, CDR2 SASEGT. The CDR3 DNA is TGTGCCAGCCTGGGACAGGGTGGCACCGGGGAGCTGTTTTTT. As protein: CASLGQGGTGELFF.

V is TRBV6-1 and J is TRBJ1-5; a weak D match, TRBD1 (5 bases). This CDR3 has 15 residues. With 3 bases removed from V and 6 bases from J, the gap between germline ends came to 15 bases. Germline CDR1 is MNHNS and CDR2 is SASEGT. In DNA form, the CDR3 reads TGTGCCAGCAGTGACACTGACAGAGGTAGTCAGCCCCAGCATTTT. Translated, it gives CASSDTDRGSQPQHF.

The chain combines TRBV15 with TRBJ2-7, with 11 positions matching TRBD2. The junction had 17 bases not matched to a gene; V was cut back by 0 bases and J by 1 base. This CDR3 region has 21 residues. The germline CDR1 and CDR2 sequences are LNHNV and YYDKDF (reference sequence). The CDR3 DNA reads TGTGCCACCAGCAGAGATCTCCCCAAGACTAGCGGGGTATGGATTTCCTACGAGCAGTACTTC. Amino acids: CATSRDLPKTSGVWISYEQYF.

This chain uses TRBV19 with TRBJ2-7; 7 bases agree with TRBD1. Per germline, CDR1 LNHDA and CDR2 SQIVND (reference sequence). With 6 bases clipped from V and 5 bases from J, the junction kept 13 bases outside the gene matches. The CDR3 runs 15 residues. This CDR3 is CASRNTQGNWDEQYF. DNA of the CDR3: TGTGCCAGTAGAAACACACAGGGGAACTGGGACGAGCAGTACTTC.

CDR3 amino acids: CASSRGLAGTYEQYF. Here the CDR3 DNA reads TGTGCCAGCAGTCGGGGACTAGCGGGGACCTACGAGCAGTACTTC. The chain combines TRBV5-8 with TRBJ2-7; 13 bases match TRBD2. The germline CDR1 and CDR2 sequences are SGHTS and YDEGEE. V lost 5 bases to trimming and J lost 2 bases; unmatched junction nucleotides: 4. The CDR3 consists of 15 residues.